Included here is one T cell receptor beta chain sequence, with context. Its antigen is still unknown. Regarding time point: baseline pretreatment blood. This sample's treatment: 15 Gy SBRT to primary tumor, nephrectomy 4 weeks later. Blood was sampled at baseline, 2 weeks and 4 weeks after SBRT. These data originate in a study of radiation and T cells in renal cell carcinoma. Study-wide background: Nephrectomy followed 15 Gy stereotactic body radiation by 4 weeks.

General study results and limits: In blood, top tumor clones expanded by 2 weeks, shrinking by 4. Baseline intratumoral clonotype presence is unknown without pretreatment biopsies.

Germline V CDR1 and CDR2: SGHAT, FQNNGV. Trimming shortened V by 3 bases and J by 4 bases, and 13 bases separated the two germline ends. The CDR3 consists of 14 residues. Using immunoSEQ multiplex PCR, the repertoire was profiled, and TCRdb retains in-frame clones only, with some absent. The sample includes some 110,000 clones, roughly 80% seen only once; the top ten take about 2.9%. The receptor's source is an older woman with renal cell carcinoma. This material consisted of blood, taken from a patient whose treatment included radiotherapy and nephrectomy. J is TRBJ2-7 and V is TRBV11-2; D possibly corresponds to TRBD1 (6 bases). The CDR3 sequence: CASSFTIQGYEQYF. CDR3 nucleotide sequence: TGTGCCAGCAGCTTTACAATACAGGGATACGAGCAGTACTTC. Variable domain in full (rest from reference TRBV11-2 and TRBJ2-7): EAGVAQSPRYKIIEKRQSVAFWCNPISGHATLYWYQQILGQGPKLLIQFQNNGVVDDSQLPKDRFSAERLKGVDSTLKIQPAKLEDSAVYLCASSFTIQGYEQYFGPGTRLTVT.